Below, 17 T cell receptor beta chains from the same sample are listed, as sequenced in a study of tumor and adjacent non-tumor tissue in lung cancer. A modified ARM-PCR protocol with three rounds of nested PCR amplified TCRbeta. TCRdb independently ran MiXCR on the multiplex PCR reads; one entry per CDR3 protein. The sample has about 200,000 distinct CDR3 sequences, 71% seen once. RNA was extracted from bulk tissue without any cell sorting. Sequencing was done on a sample of lung tumor tissue. The receptors were gathered from a man in his sixties with non-small cell lung cancer.

The table lists this clonotype with many counts. V gene TRBV20-1 combines with J gene TRBJ1-1; D unresolved. CDR3 length: 12 residues. Germline-derived CDR1 and CDR2 are DFQATT and SNEGSKA (reference sequence). V was cut by 0 bases and J by 4 bases, with 6 bases left in between. This CDR3 reads CSARDWVTEAFF. The CDR3 DNA is TGCAGTGCTAGAGATTGGGTCACTGAAGCTTTCTTT.

Comments on this clonotype: No conserved phenylalanine or tryptophan is present at the end of the CDR3, so a read error is the likely explanation. The DNA is left out, because the CDR3 cannot be placed on it with certainty; the CDR3 is given as TCRdb lists it. The V gene is TRBV11-2, the J gene TRBJ2-5. Ends included, the CDR3 has 13 residues. Germline CDR1 SGHAT, CDR2 FQNNGV. CDR3 residues: CASSSRGEETQHS.

A word on this clonotype: The missing conserved phenylalanine or tryptophan at the end of this CDR3 makes a read error likely. The rearrangement joins TRBV11-3 to TRBJ2-7, with D hard to call. This CDR3 contains 12 residues. Germline-derived CDR1 and CDR2 are SGHNT and YENEEA. The CDR3, as DNA: TGTTCCAGCAGCTTCGCCGGGTACGAGCAGTACCTC. Its translation is CSSSFAGYEQYL.

The chain links TRBV4-1 to TRBJ1-4, with 10 bases matching TRBD1. Germline assignment: CDR1 MGHRA and CDR2 YSYEKL. The CDR3 sequence is 14 residues long. CDR3 region: CPGTGEYQNEELFF. The DNA of the CDR3 is TGCCCCGGGACAGGGGAGTACCAAAATGAAGAGCTGTTTTTT.

The gene calls are TRBV20-1 and TRBJ2-7; the D gene is possibly TRBD1 (6 bases). Trimming shortened V by 0 bases and J by 3 bases, and 18 bases separated the two germline ends. CDR3 length: 16 residues. Germline loops: CDR1 DFQATT, CDR2 SNEGSKA (reference sequence). The CDR3 nucleotides read TGCAGTGCTAGAGATGTCGGGACACGGAACTACTACGAGCAGTACTTC. Protein: CSARDVGTRNYYEQYF.

Of note for this clonotype: The conserved phenylalanine or tryptophan normally closing the CDR3 is absent here, so this likely arose from a read error. V gene TRBV7-9 combines with J gene TRBJ2-1; D may be TRBD2 (5 bases). V shed 1 base and J shed 4 bases, with 8 bases lying between them. The CDR3 consists of 14 residues. Per germline, CDR1 SEHNR and CDR2 FQNEAQ (reference sequence). CDR3 in amino acids: CASSLDWTYNEQFL. CDR3 sequence (DNA): TGTGCCAGCAGCTTAGACTGGACTTACAATGAGCAGTTCTTG.

Concerning this clonotype: A read error may account for a junction end that differs from germline. CDR3 coding DNA: TGTGCCAGCAGGGGCCAGGGCACAGACACGCAGTATTTT. Translation: CASRGQGTDTQYF. The chain joins TRBV6-5 to TRBJ2-3; TRBD1 is a possible D gene (5 bases). CDR3 length: 13 amino acids. Germline lookup yields CDR1 MNHEY and CDR2 SVGAGI.

Points on this clonotype: The junction departs from germline at one end; a sequencing error may be responsible. The genes are TRBV2 and TRBJ1-5; possibly TRBD1 for D (6 bases). The CDR3 has 14 amino acids. Germline V gene lookup returns CDR1 SNHLY and CDR2 FYNNEI. CDR3 region: CASSEGGGNRPQHF. DNA of the CDR3: TGTGCCAGCAGTGAGGGGGGCGGCAATCGGCCCCAGCATTTT. Filled out from reference TRBV2 and TRBJ1-5, the complete variable domain reads EPEVTQTPSHQVTQMGQEVILRCVPISNHLYFYWYRQILGQKVEFLVSFYNNEISEKSEIFDDQFSVERPDGSNFTLKIRSTKLEDSAMYFCASSEGGGNRPQHFGDGTRLSIL.

This clonotype has ten or more counts. The CDR3 region is CASMSRGASTDTQYF. DNA of the CDR3: TGTGCCAGCATGTCGCGGGGGGCTAGCACAGATACGCAGTATTTT. J is TRBJ2-3 and V is TRBV6-5, with TRBD2 identical over 8 bases. CDR3 length: 15 amino acids. The germline CDR1 and CDR2 sequences are MNHEY and SVGAGI. With V trimmed by 7 bases and J by 0 bases, 6 bases remained unmatched.

In regard to this clonotype: A junction boundary mismatches the germline segment, possibly from a read error. The chain recombines TRBV4-1 with TRBJ2-7; 8 bases match TRBD2. Germline V gene lookup returns CDR1 MGHRA and CDR2 YSYEKL. The CDR3 covers 16 residues. The CDR3 bases are TGCGCCATCAGCCAAGATCGTGTAGCGGGGACCTACGAGCAGTACTTC. Encoded protein: CAISQDRVAGTYEQYF.

In the case of this clonotype: Since a much larger clone is just one base distant, this may be a read error. The rearrangement links TRBV4-1 to TRBJ2-5, with 7 bases fitting TRBD1. The length of the CDR3 is 13 residues. Germline loops: CDR1 MGHRA, CDR2 YSYEKL. The CDR3 region is CASTQLQGKTQYF. The DNA for the CDR3 is TGCGCCAGCACCCAACTACAGGGGAAGACCCAGTACTTC.

This clonotype appeared once. This chain uses TRBV11-1 with TRBJ2-7, with D perhaps matching TRBD1 or TRBD2 (5 bases each). This CDR3 is built from 13 residues. Per germline, CDR1 SGHAT and CDR2 FQDESV (reference sequence). Trimming left V 1 base short and J 10 bases short, with 14 bases between. CDR3 region: CASSLENGTEQYF. CDR3 nucleotides: TGTGCCAGCAGCTTAGAAAACGGGACCGAACAGTACTTC.

The chain combines TRBV29-1 with TRBJ2-3, with TRBD2 matching over 9 bases. The CDR3 length is 14 residues. The junction had 9 bases not matched to a gene; V was cut back by 5 bases and J by 6 bases. The germline gives CDR1 SQVTM, CDR2 ANQGSEA. CDR3 sequence: CSVFLGLASDTQYF. The DNA of the CDR3 is TGCAGCGTTTTCCTGGGACTAGCTTCCGATACGCAGTATTTT.

This clonotype was counted only a few times. The chain is built from TRBV6-2 or TRBV6-3 and TRBJ2-3; 12 nucleotides line up with TRBD2. The germline V gene encodes CDR1 MNHEY and CDR2 SVGEGT. The CDR3 has 17 residues. V lost 0 bases and J lost 5; bases outside the gene matches: 6. As DNA, the CDR3 is TGTGCCAGCAGTTACTCGATGACTAGCGGGAGAATAGATACGCAGTATTTT. Encoded protein: CASSYSMTSGRIDTQYF.

Turning to this clonotype: As the CDR3 is not closed by the conserved phenylalanine or tryptophan, this likely results from a read error. The rearrangement uses TRBV29-1 and TRBJ1-3, with 9 bases matching TRBD1. This CDR3 is built from 14 residues. Germline loops: CDR1 SQVTM, CDR2 ANQGSEA. Trimming removed 7 bases from V and 1 base from J; junction bases left unmatched: 5. The CDR3 sequence is CSAAGQGSGNTIYL. The CDR3 region has the DNA TGCAGCGCCGCCGGACAGGGGTCTGGAAACACCATATATCTT.

A word on this clonotype: A much more abundant neighbour one base away suggests this may be a read error. The V gene is TRBV4-2, the J gene TRBJ1-2; D ambiguous. Germline V gene sequence: CDR1 LGHNA, CDR2 YNFKEQ. Trimming took 3 bases from V and 10 from J, leaving 9 bases between them. CDR3 length: 11 residues. The CDR3, as DNA: TGTGCCAGCAGCCAGATGTCCGACTACACCTTC. This translates into CASSQMSDYTF.

This clonotype was seen a single time. Likely a read error: the CDR3 ends without its conserved phenylalanine or tryptophan. The rearrangement links TRBV28 to TRBJ1-2; D gene uncertain. The CDR3 sequence is 14 residues long. V dropped 5 bases and J dropped 3 bases, with 13 bases sitting between them. Germline CDR1 is MDHEN and CDR2 is SYDVKM. CDR3 loop: CASSLHQIYYGYTY. The CDR3 DNA is TGTGCCAGCAGTCTTCACCAGATTTACTATGGCTACACCTAC.